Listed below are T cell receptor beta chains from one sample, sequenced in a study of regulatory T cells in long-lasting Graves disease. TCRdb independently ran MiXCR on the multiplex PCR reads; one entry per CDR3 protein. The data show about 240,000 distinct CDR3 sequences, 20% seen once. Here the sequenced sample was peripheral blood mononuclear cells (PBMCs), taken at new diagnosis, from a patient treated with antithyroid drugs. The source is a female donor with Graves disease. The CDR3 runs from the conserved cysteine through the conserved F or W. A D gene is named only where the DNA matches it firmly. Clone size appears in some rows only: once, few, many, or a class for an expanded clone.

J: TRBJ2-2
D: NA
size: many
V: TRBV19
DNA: TGTGCCAGTAGTATTGAAACAGAAACCGGGGAGCTGTTTTTT
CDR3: CASSIETETGELFF

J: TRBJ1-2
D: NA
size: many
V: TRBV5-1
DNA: TGCGCCAGCAGCACCAACAGAGCTAACTATGGCTACACCTTC
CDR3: CASSTNRANYGYTF

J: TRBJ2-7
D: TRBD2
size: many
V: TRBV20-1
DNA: TGCAGTGCTAGAGGAGATAGCGGGAGGTACGAGCAGTACTTC
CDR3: CSARGDSGRYEQYF

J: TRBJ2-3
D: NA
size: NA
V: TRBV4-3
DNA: TGCGCCAGCAGCCAAGATATCGGGCAGACAGATACGCAGTATTTT
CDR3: CASSQDIGQTDTQYF

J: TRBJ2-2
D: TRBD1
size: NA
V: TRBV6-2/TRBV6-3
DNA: TGTGCCAGCAAGACCGACAGGGGGAACACCGGGGAGCTGTTTTTT
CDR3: CASKTDRGNTGELFF

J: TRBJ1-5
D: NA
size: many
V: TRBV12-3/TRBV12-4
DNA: TGTGCCAGCAGTTTGAATTGGCAGGGGAATAGCAATCAGCCCCAGCATTTT
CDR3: CASSLNWQGNSNQPQHF

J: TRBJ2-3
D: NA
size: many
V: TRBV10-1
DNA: TGCGCCAGCAGTGACTCCGGGAACGACTTCAGCACAGATACGCAGTATTTT
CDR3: CASSDSGNDFSTDTQYF

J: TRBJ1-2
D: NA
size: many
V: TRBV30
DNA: TGTGCCTGGAGTTGGAAAGGCGGGGGCTATGGCTACACCTTC
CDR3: CAWSWKGGGYGYTF

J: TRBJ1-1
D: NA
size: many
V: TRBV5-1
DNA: TGCGCCAGCAGCTTGGGAGGACAGATCATGAACACTGAAGCTTTCTTT
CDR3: CASSLGGQIMNTEAFF

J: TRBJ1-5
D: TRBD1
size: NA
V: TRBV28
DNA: TGTGCCAGCAGCCCGGACAGGGGTAATCAGCCCCAGCATTTT
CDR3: CASSPDRGNQPQHF

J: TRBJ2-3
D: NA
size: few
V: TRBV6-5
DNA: TGTGCCAGCAGTTACTCTGGCGCAAGCCCCCTTAGCACAGATACGCAGTATTTT
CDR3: CASSYSGASPLSTDTQYF

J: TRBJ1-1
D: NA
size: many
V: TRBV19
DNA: TGTGCCAGTAACAAATGGGGGTACACTGAAGCTTTCTTT
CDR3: CASNKWGYTEAFF

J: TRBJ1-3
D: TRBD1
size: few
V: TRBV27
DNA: TGTGCCAGCACTCTCTCCGGGACAGGTGACTCCTCTGGAACCACCATATATTTT
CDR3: CASTLSGTGDSSGTTIYF

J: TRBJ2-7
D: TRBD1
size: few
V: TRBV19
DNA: TGTGCCAGTAGTCCCACCGGGACAGGGACGGGGATTAGGGAGCAGTACTTC
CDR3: CASSPTGTGTGIREQYF

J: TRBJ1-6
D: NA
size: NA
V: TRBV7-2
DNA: TGTGCCAGCAGCTTATATCAATATAATTCACCCCTCCACTTT
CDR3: CASSLYQYNSPLHF

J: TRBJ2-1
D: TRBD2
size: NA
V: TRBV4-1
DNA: TGCGCCAGCAGCCAAGTTGAGGAAAGTAGCGGGGGAGCCTACAATGAGCAGTTCTTC
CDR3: CASSQVEESSGGAYNEQFF

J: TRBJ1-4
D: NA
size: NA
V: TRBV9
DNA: TGTGCCAGCAGCGTAGCCGGAGGGGTTAATGAAAAACTGTTTTTT
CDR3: CASSVAGGVNEKLFF

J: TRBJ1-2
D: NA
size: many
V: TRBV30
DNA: TGTGCCTGGAGTGCCGTGACAGGAAAAGGTGAATGGCCCCTCTATGGCTACACCTTC
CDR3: CAWSAVTGKGEWPLYGYTF

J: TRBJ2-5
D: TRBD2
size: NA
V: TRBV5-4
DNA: TGTGCCAGCAGCCGACTAGCGGGGGGGGCGGAGACCCAGTACTTC
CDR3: CASSRLAGGAETQYF

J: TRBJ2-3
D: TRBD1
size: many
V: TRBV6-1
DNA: TGTGCCAGCCCACAGGGGATCACAGATACGCAGTATTTT
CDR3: CASPQGITDTQYF

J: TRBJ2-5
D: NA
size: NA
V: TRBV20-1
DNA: TGCAGTGCTAGAGATCAGGTGGCGGGAAAGTTGGAGACCCAGTACTTC
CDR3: CSARDQVAGKLETQYF

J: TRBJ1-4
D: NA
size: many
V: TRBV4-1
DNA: TGCGCCAGCAGCCAAGTCTATCGGGACAAGACTGAAAAACTGTTTTTT
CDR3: CASSQVYRDKTEKLFF